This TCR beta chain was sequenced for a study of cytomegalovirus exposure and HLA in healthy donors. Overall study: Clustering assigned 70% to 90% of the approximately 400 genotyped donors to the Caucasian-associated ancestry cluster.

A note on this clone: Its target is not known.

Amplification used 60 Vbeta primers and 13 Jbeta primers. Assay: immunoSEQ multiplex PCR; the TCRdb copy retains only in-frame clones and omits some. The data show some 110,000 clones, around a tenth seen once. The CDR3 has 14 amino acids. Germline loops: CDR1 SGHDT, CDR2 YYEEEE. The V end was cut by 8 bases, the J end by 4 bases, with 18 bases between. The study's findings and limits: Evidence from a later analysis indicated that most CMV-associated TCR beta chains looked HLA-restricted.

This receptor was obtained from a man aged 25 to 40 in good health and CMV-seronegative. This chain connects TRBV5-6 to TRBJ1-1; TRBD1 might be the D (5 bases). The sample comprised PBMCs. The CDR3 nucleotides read TGTGCCAGTGGATGGGGCGTCCGAGGCACTGAAGCTTTCTTT. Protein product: CASGWGVRGTEAFF.